Listed here are 10 T cell receptor beta chains from one sample, sequenced in a study of OX40 agonist ivuxolimab in advanced cancers. Libraries were prepared by immunoSEQ multiplex PCR; TCRdb keeps only in-frame clonotypes and omits some of them. The table has fewer than 50,000 clones, about 90% seen once. Sample: CD4+ or CD8+ T cells sorted from blood, taken in a trial of the OX40 agonist ivuxolimab. The receptors derive from an adult with an advanced solid tumor such as melanoma, head and neck, liver or kidney cancer.

The V call is TRBV10-2, the J call TRBJ2-7; D remains ambiguous. V dropped 0 bases and J dropped 4 bases, with 13 bases sitting between them. CDR1 is WSHSY, CDR2 SAAADI, per germline. The CDR3 is 15 amino acids. The CDR3 nucleotides are TGCGCCAGCAGTGAGTCCCGCGGCTTATCTTACGAGCAGTACTTC. Its protein is CASSESRGLSYEQYF.

This sequence joins TRBV27 and TRBJ2-1, with D perhaps given as TRBD1 or TRBD2 (5 bases each). The CDR3 spans 15 residues. V dropped 4 bases and J dropped 4 bases, with 14 bases sitting between them. The germline gives CDR1 MNHEY, CDR2 SMNVEV (reference sequence). The CDR3 protein is CASSSGTATYNEQFF. CDR3 bases: TGTGCCAGCAGTTCCGGGACGGCTACATACAATGAGCAGTTCTTC.

The genes are TRBV5-5 and TRBJ2-1; D gene unclear. There are 13 residues in the CDR3. Deletions cut 3 bases from V and 5 bases from J, with 9 bases between. Germline V gene data show CDR1 as SGHKS and CDR2 as YYEKEE (reference sequence). The CDR3 DNA reads TGTGCCAGCAGCTCAATGATGAACAATGAGCAGTTCTTC. This encodes CASSSMMNNEQFF.

A few counts support this clone. The J gene is TRBJ2-7, the V gene TRBV11-2; D possibly corresponds to TRBD1 (6 bases). This CDR3 is built from 14 residues. Germline lookup yields CDR1 SGHAT and CDR2 FQNNGV. V lost 6 bases and J lost 2, with 14 bases in between. As DNA, the CDR3 is TGTGCCAGCAGTTACTCCGGACAGCCCTACGAGCAGTACTTC. Residues: CASSYSGQPYEQYF.

The V gene is TRBV19, the J gene TRBJ2-2; D is uncertain. CDR1 is LNHDA, CDR2 SQIVND, per germline (reference sequence). This CDR3 region has 12 residues. The V end was cut by 8 bases, the J end by 3 bases, with 7 bases between. The CDR3: CASYGDTGELFF. The CDR3, as DNA: TGTGCCAGTTATGGGGACACCGGGGAGCTGTTTTTT.

The V and J genes are TRBV27 and TRBJ1-2; 8 bases are a match to TRBD1. V dropped 5 bases and J dropped 4; count of bases not matched to a gene: 3. In germline, CDR1 is MNHEY, CDR2 SMNVEV (reference sequence). There are 13 residues in the CDR3. CDR3 in DNA: TGTGCCAGCAGTCATGGACAGGGCTATGGCTACACCTTC. Protein product: CASSHGQGYGYTF.

The CDR3 bases are TGTGCCAGCAGTTACTCGCAGGCGATAGCCAAAAACATTCAGTACTTC. This encodes CASSYSQAIAKNIQYF. J is TRBJ2-4 and V is TRBV6-5; D remains ambiguous. The CDR3 has 16 amino acids. The V end was cut by 0 bases, the J end by 0 bases, with 9 bases between. Per the germline V gene, CDR1 is MNHEY and CDR2 is SVGAGI.

V is TRBV6-5 and J is TRBJ2-1; 10 nucleotides line up with TRBD2. The CDR3 totals 14 residues. The trim removed 5 bases at V and 6 bases at J, leaving 4 bases unmatched. From germline, CDR1 is MNHEY and CDR2 SVGAGI. The CDR3 nucleotides read TGTGCCAGCAGTGGACTAGCGGAGCCCAATGAGCAGTTCTTC. Translating gives CASSGLAEPNEQFF.

CDR3 loop: CASNMGNYGYTF. The DNA of the CDR3 is TGTGCCAGCAATATGGGGAACTATGGCTACACCTTC. The chain is built from TRBV28 and TRBJ1-2; the D is unclear. The germline CDR1 and CDR2 sequences are MDHEN and SYDVKM. V lost 7 bases and J 2 bases, leaving 8 bases between the germline ends. This CDR3 comprises 12 residues.

To note about this clone: Other DNA sequences of this sample code for an identical CDR3. The rearrangement links TRBV29-1 to TRBJ2-7; 14 bases fit TRBD2. The CDR3 sequence is 15 residues long. CDR1 SQVTM and CDR2 ANQGSEA come from the germline V gene. With V trimmed by 1 base and J by 3 bases, 2 bases remained unmatched. The CDR3 nucleotides are TGCAGCGTTGAAGGACTAGCGGGAGGGGACTACGAGCAGTACTTC. Its translation: CSVEGLAGGDYEQYF.